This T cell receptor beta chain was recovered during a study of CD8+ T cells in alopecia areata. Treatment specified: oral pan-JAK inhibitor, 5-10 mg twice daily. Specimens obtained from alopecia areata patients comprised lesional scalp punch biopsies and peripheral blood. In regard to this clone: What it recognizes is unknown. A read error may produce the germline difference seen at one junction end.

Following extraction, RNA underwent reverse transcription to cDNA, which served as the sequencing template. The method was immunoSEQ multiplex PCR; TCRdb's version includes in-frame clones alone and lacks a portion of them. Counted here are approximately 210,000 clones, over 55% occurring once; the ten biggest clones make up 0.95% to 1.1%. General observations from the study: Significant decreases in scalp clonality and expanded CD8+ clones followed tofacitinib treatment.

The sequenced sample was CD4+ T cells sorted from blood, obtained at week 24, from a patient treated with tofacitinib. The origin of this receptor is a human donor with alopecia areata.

DNA of the CDR3: TGTGCCAGCAGTTACTCGGGGGAAACTAATGAAAAACTGTTTTTT. It encodes CASSYSGETNEKLFF. This chain uses TRBV10-3 with TRBJ1-4, with D perhaps matching TRBD1 (5 bases). The CDR3 is made up of 15 amino acids. Per germline, CDR1 ENHRY and CDR2 SYGVKD.